Presented here are 13 T cell receptor beta chains from one specimen sequenced in a study of T-cell reconstitution after alpha-beta-depleted transplantation in children. Using unique molecular identifiers, the investigators prepared the TCRbeta library. TCRdb re-called the PCR reads through MiXCR, storing one row per CDR3 protein. Of about a million distinct CDR3 sequences listed, around 30% are singletons. The material was PBMCs, mostly from graft donor cells, obtained 360 days after TCRalphabeta/CD19-depleted stem cell transplant. The receptors derive from a boy under two years old who had a stem cell transplant for SCID, so the T cells may come from the graft donor.

The chain uses TRBV7-6 and TRBJ2-5, with D maybe TRBD2 (5 bases). Germline values: CDR1 SGHVS, CDR2 FNYEAQ. This CDR3 has 15 amino acids. V was pared by 0 bases and J by 5 bases, with 13 bases between. CDR3 sequence (DNA): TGTGCCAGCAGCTTAGCCGGCGTGGAGGAGGAGACCCAGTACTTC. Amino acid sequence: CASSLAGVEEETQYF. The full variable domain, in which reference TRBV7-6 and TRBJ2-5 provide the parts outside the CDR3, is GAGVSQSPRYKVTKRGQDVALRCDPISGHVSLYWYRQALGQGPEFLTYFNYEAQQDKSGLPNDRFSAERPEGSISTLTIQRTEQRDSAMYRCASSLAGVEEETQYFGPGTRLLVL.

The rearrangement joins TRBV5-1 to TRBJ2-1; 7 bases are a match to TRBD2. J was trimmed by 8 bases and V by 4 bases; bases with no gene match: 12. There are 15 residues in the CDR3. Germline assignment: CDR1 SGHRS and CDR2 YFSETQ. CDR3 sequence reads: CASSRLATVPDEQFF. The CDR3 bases are TGCGCCAGCAGCCGACTAGCTACCGTACCCGATGAGCAGTTCTTC. Complete variable domain (other parts from reference TRBV5-1 and TRBJ2-1): KAGVTQTPRYLIKTRGQQVTLSCSPISGHRSVSWYQQTPGQGLQFLFEYFSETQRNKGNFPGRFSGRQFSNSRSEMNVSTLELGDSALYLCASSRLATVPDEQFFGPGTRLTVL.

This clonotype occurred many times. The genes are TRBV12-3 or TRBV12-4 and TRBJ2-1; tentative D call: TRBD1 (6 bases). The CDR3 is 12 residues long. V lost 7 bases and J 7 bases, leaving 11 bases between the germline ends. CDR3 bases: TGTGCCAGCACCATAGGGGGAAATGAGCAGTTCTTC. It specifies CASTIGGNEQFF.

As regards this clonotype: The conserved closing phenylalanine or tryptophan is absent in this CDR3, likely reflecting a read error. J is TRBJ2-7 and V is TRBV15; D not resolved. Trimming removed 5 bases at V and 2 bases at J, with 4 bases between. Germline CDR1 LNHNV, CDR2 YYDKDF (reference sequence). This CDR3 spans 11 amino acids. The chain's CDR3 is CATSGAYEQYY. The CDR3 nucleotides are TGTGCCACCAGCGGGGCCTACGAGCAGTACTAC.

This clonotype was seen just once. V usage is TRBV7-2 and J usage is TRBJ2-7, with 8 bases that match TRBD1. V trimming: 1 base; J trimming: 1 base; junction bases outside the gene matches: 6. CDR3 length: 16 residues. From germline, CDR1 is SGHTA and CDR2 FQGNSA. CDR3: CASSLGQGKRSYEQYF. As DNA, the CDR3 is TGTGCCAGCAGCTTAGGACAGGGGAAAAGGTCCTACGAGCAGTACTTC.

V and J are TRBV15 and TRBJ2-3; D gene unclear. CDR1 is LNHNV and CDR2 is YYDKDF in the germline V gene (reference sequence). There are 14 residues in the CDR3. The V gene lost 5 bases and the J gene lost 0 bases, with 9 bases spanning the gap. The CDR3 loop is CATSDGYSTDTQYF. As DNA, the CDR3 is TGTGCCACCAGCGACGGTTACAGCACAGATACGCAGTATTTT.

The rearrangement uses TRBV5-1 and TRBJ1-1; TRBD1 matches 9 bases. The junction had 9 bases not matched to a gene; V was cut back by 4 bases and J by 5 bases. The V gene's germline CDR1 is SGHRS and CDR2 YFSETQ. The CDR3 has 15 residues. CDR3 protein: CASSEDRGLGTEAFF. CDR3 nucleotide sequence: TGCGCCAGCAGCGAGGACAGGGGCTTGGGTACTGAAGCTTTCTTT.

This sequence joins TRBV28 and TRBJ2-3, with 10 positions matching TRBD2. CDR3 length: 15 residues. J lost 2 bases, V lost 4 bases, and 3 bases had no gene match. The germline V gene encodes CDR1 MDHEN and CDR2 SYDVKM. The CDR3 DNA follows: TGTGCCAGCAGTTCCACTAGCGGGGTCACAGATACGCAGTATTTT. It is translated as CASSSTSGVTDTQYF.

V gene TRBV5-1 combines with J gene TRBJ2-3; D is tentatively TRBD1 or TRBD2 (8 bases each). The germline gives CDR1 SGHRS, CDR2 YFSETQ. This CDR3 is built from 16 residues. V gave up 4 bases and J gave up 4 bases, with 19 bases separating them. The CDR3, as DNA: TGCGCCAGCAGCCGCGGGGGGACAGGAGATTCAGATACGCAGTATTTT. This codes for CASSRGGTGDSDTQYF.

The rearrangement uses TRBV4-1 and TRBJ2-4; 8 nucleotides align to TRBD1. Per germline, CDR1 MGHRA and CDR2 YSYEKL. J gave up 8 bases and V 0 bases, and 12 bases lay outside the gene matches. The CDR3 is 17 residues long. The CDR3 is CASSQDPDRGEFDIQYF. The DNA of the CDR3 is TGCGCCAGCAGCCAAGACCCAGACAGGGGAGAATTTGACATTCAGTACTTC.

This clonotype was seen at least ten times. The chain recombines TRBV7-9 with TRBJ2-5, with a possible D match to TRBD2 (6 bases). This CDR3 region has 13 residues. The V end lost 5 bases, the J end lost 2 bases, and 9 bases lay between the germline ends. CDR1 is SEHNR, CDR2 FQNEAQ, per germline (reference sequence). CDR3 amino acids: CASSPDYQETQYF. The CDR3 DNA follows: TGTGCCAGCAGCCCGGACTATCAAGAGACCCAGTACTTC.

The J gene is TRBJ2-7, the V gene TRBV12-3 or TRBV12-4; the D gene is possibly TRBD2 (7 bases). With 6 bases removed from V and 8 bases from J, the gap between germline ends came to 20 bases. This CDR3 is built from 14 residues. The CDR3 reads CASSSGGAGAKQYF. CDR3 nucleotides: TGTGCCAGCAGCTCTGGGGGGGCGGGGGCGAAGCAGTACTTC.

This clonotype was counted only a few times. The chain links TRBV24-1 to TRBJ2-3; D gene uncertain. The CDR3 totals 14 residues. V was cut by 2 bases and J by 6 bases, with 11 bases left in between. Germline CDR1 and CDR2: KGHDR and SFDVKD. The CDR3 DNA is TGTGCCACCAGTGATTCCGGAATCAGGGATACGCAGTATTTT. This gives the protein CATSDSGIRDTQYF.